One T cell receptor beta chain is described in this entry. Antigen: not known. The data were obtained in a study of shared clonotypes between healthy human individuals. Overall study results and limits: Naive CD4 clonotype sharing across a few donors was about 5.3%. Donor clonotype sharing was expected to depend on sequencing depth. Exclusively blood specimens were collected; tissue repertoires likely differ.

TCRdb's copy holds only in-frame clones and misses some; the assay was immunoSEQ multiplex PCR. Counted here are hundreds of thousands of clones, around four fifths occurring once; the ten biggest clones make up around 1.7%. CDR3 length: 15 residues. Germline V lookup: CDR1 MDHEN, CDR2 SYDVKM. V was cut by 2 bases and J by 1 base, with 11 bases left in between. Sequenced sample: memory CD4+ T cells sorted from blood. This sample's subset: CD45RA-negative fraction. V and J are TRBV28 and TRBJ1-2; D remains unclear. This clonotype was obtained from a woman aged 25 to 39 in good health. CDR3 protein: CASSLGQIFNYGYTF. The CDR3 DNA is TGTGCCAGCAGTTTAGGCCAGATTTTTAACTATGGCTACACCTTC.